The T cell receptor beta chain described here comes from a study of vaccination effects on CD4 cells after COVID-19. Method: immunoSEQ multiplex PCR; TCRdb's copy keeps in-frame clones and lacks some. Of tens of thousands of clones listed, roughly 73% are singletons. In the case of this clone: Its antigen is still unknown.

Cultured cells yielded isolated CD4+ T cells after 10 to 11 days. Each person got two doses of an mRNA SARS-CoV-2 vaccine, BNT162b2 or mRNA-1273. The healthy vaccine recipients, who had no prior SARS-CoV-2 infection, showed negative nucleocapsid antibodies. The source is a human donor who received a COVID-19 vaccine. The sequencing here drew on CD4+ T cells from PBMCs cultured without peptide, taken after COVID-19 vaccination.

CDR3 protein: CASSPDGSNYGYTF. CDR3 nucleotides: TGTGCCAGCAGTCCGGACGGTTCTAACTATGGCTACACCTTC. This chain links TRBV6-5 with TRBJ1-2; D is undetermined. CDR3 length: 14 amino acids. The germline V gene has CDR1 MNHEY and CDR2 SVGAGI. Trimming left V 5 bases short and J 0 bases short, with 10 bases between.